This TCR beta chain emerged from a study of T cells in Graves' hyperthyroidism and ophthalmopathy. Study results and caveats: Ophthalmopathy onset followed model prediction by a median around 6.9 months.

For this clonotype: Antigen: not known.

Amplification of TCR beta CDR3 regions used RNA as the template. HTBI primers were the set used in a first-round RT-PCR of the TCR CDR3. One entry per CDR3 protein results from TCRdb running MiXCR on the multiplex PCR reads. This repertoire shows more than 450,000 distinct CDR3 sequences, about 15% found once; its top ten account for approximately 13%. CDR3 size: 15 residues. The V gene's germline CDR1 is LGHDT and CDR2 YNNKEL (reference sequence). The trim removed 3 bases at V and 0 bases at J, leaving 1 base unmatched. The sample was blood. The chain is built from TRBV3-1 and TRBJ2-3; 9 bases are a match to TRBD2. This sequence was found in a woman in her thirties or forties with Graves' hyperthyroidism. The CDR3 loop is CASSQSGGSTDTQYF. The CDR3 DNA reads TGTGCCAGCAGCCAGAGCGGGGGGAGCACAGATACGCAGTATTTT.